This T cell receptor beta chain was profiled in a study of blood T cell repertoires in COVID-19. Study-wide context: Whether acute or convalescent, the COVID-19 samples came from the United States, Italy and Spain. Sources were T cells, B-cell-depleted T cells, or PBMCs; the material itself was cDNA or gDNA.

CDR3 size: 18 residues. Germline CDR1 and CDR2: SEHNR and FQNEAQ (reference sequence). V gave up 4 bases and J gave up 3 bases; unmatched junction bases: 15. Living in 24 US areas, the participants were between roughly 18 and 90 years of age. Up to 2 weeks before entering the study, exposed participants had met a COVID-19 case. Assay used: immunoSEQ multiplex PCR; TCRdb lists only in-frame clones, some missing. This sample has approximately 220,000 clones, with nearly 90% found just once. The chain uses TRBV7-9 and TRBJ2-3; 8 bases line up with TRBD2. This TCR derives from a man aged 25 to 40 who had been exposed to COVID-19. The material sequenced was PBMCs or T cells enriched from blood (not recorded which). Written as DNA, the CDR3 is TGTGCCAGCAGCTACTACTCGCTGGGGACTAGAGGTACAGATACGCAGTATTTT. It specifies CASSYYSLGTRGTDTQYF.